The entry that follows covers one TCR beta chain sequence. The antigen is not known. This entry comes from a study of CD8 T cell repertoires and HIV-1 epitope variants. Study-wide background: Each of Twenty-five Gag and Nef epitope peptides stimulated a separate culture. Controls were a CMV, EBV and flu peptide pool, Ebola AY9 negative control, and no-peptide well.

Study results and limitations: Six of nine antigen-specific clonotypes appeared cross-reactive to autologous or escape variants.

Sequencing of TCR beta CDR3 used immunoSEQ survey depth. The method was immunoSEQ multiplex PCR; TCRdb's version includes in-frame clones alone and lacks a portion of them. The table has approximately 4,700 clones, around 66% seen once; the top ten hold about 42%. The CDR3 runs to 15 residues. V was clipped by 4 bases and J by 4 bases, with 14 bases between them. Per germline, CDR1 ENHRY and CDR2 SYGVKD. The chain carries TRBV10-3 and TRBJ1-3; D might be TRBD1 (5 bases). The sequence was obtained from a male donor with HIV. The sequencing sample was made of cultured CD8+ T cells derived from PBMCs. CDR3 coding DNA: TGTGCCATCAGTGTCCGGGACCTAAAAGGAAACACCATATATTTT. Its translation: CAISVRDLKGNTIYF.